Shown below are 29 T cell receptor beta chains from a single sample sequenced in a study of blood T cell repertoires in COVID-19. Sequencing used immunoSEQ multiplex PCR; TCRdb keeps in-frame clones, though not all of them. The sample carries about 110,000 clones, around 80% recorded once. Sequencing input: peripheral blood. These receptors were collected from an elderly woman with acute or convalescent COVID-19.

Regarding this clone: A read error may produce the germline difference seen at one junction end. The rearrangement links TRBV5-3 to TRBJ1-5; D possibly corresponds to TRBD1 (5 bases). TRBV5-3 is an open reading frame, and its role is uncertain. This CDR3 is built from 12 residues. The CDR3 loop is CARSLAGTPVVF. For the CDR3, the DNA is TGTGCCAGAAGCTTGGCCGGGACTCCAGTCGTCTTT.

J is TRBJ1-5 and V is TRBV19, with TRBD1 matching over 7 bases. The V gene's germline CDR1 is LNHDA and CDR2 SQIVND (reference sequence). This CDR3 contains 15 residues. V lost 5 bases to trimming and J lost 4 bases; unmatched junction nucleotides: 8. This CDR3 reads CASSVAGTVNQPQHF. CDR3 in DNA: TGTGCCAGTAGTGTTGCCGGGACAGTTAATCAGCCCCAGCATTTT.

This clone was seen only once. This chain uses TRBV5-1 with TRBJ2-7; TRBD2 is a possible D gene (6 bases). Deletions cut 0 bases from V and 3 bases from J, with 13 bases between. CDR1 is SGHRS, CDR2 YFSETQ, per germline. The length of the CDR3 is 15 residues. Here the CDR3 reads CASSLDSGPGYEQYF. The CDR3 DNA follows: TGCGCCAGCAGCTTGGACAGCGGGCCGGGCTACGAGCAGTACTTC.

The CDR3 protein is CAWGTGGEQYF. In DNA form, the CDR3 reads TGTGCCTGGGGGACAGGGGGTGAGCAGTACTTC. V gene TRBV30 combines with J gene TRBJ2-7; TRBD1 agrees at 11 bases. V shed 5 bases and J 7 bases; nucleotides not matched to a gene: 1. Per the germline V gene, CDR1 is GTSNPN and CDR2 is SVGIG (reference sequence). The CDR3 sequence is 11 residues long. Complete variable domain (other parts from reference TRBV30 and TRBJ2-7): SQTIHQWPATLVQPVGSPLSLECTVEGTSNPNLYWYRQAAGRGLQLLFYSVGIGQISSEVPQNLSASRPQDRQFILSSKKLLLSDSGFYLCAWGTGGEQYFGPGTRLTVT.

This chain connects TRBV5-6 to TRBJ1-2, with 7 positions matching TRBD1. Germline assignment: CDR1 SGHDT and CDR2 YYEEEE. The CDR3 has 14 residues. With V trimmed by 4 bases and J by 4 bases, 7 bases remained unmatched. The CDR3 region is CASSATTGLYGYTF. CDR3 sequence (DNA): TGTGCCAGCAGCGCAACGACAGGGCTCTATGGCTACACCTTC.

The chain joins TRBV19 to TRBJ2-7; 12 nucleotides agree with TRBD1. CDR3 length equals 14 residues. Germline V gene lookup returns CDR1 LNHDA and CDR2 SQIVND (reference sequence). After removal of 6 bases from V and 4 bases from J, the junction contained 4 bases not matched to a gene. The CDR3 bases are TGTGCCAGTAGACCGGGACAGGGGGCATACGAGCAGTACTTC. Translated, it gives CASRPGQGAYEQYF.

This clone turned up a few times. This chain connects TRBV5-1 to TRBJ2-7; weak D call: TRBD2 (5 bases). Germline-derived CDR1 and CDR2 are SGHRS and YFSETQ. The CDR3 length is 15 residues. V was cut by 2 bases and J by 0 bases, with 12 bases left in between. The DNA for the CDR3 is TGCGCCAGCAGCTTTACCAGCGGTCCCTCCTACGAGCAGTACTTC. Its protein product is CASSFTSGPSYEQYF.

The CDR3 here is CAWSAGAYEKLFF. In nucleotides, the CDR3 is TGTGCCTGGAGTGCGGGTGCCTATGAAAAACTGTTTTTT. The rearrangement links TRBV30 to TRBJ1-4; D remains unclear. The V end was cut by 1 base, the J end by 6 bases, with 9 bases between. The CDR3 length is 13 residues. Germline-derived CDR1 and CDR2 are GTSNPN and SVGIG (reference sequence).

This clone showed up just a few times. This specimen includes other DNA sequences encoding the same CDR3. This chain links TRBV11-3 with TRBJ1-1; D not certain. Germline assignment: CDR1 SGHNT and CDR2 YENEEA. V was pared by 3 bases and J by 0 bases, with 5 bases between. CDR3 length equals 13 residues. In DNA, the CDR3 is TGTGCCAGCAGCTTTACACTGAACACTGAAGCTTTCTTT. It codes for CASSFTLNTEAFF.

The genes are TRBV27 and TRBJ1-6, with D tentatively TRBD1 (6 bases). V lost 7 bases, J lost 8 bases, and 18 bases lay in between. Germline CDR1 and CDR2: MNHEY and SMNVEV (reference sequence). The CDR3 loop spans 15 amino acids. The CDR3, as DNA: TGTGCCAGCACCCGCCGCGGGGGGCTTGATTCACCCCTCCACTTT. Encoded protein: CASTRRGGLDSPLHF.

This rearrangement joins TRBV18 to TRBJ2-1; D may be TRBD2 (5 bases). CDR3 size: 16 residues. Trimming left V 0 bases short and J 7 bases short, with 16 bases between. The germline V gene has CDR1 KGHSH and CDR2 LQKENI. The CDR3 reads CASSPPGSGKRNEQFF. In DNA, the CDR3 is TGTGCCAGCTCACCACCTGGGTCCGGGAAGAGGAATGAGCAGTTCTTC.

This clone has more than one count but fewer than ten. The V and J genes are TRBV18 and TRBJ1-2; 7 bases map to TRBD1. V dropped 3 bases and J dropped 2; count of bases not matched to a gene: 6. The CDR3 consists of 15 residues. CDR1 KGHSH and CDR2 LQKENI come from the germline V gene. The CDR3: CASSPGTANNYGYTF. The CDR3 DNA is TGTGCCAGCTCACCCGGGACAGCCAACAACTATGGCTACACCTTC.

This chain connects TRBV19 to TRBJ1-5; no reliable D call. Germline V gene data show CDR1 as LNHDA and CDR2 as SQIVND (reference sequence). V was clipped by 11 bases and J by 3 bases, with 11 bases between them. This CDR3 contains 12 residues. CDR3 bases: TGTGCCGCCTCGAGATTCAATCAGCCCCAGCATTTT. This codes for CAASRFNQPQHF.

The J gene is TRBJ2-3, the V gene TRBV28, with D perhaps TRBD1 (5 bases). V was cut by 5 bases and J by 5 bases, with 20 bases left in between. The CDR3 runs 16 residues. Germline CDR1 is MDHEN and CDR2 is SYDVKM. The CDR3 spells CASSPPTDINGDTQYF. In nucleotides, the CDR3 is TGTGCCAGCAGTCCTCCCACGGACATTAACGGAGATACGCAGTATTTT. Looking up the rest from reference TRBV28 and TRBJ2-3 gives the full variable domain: DVKVTQSSRYLVKRTGEKVFLECVQDMDHENMFWYRQDPGLGLRLIYFSYDVKMKEKGDIPEGYSVSREKKERFSLILESASTNQTSMYLCASSPPTDINGDTQYFGPGTRLTVL.

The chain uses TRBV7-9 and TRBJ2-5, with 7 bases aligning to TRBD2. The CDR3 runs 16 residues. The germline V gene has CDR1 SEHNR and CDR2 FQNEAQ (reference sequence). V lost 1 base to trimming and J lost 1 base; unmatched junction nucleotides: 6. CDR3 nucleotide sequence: TGTGCCAGCAGCTTAGTAGCGGGCGCAACCCAAGAGACCCAGTACTTC. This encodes CASSLVAGATQETQYF.

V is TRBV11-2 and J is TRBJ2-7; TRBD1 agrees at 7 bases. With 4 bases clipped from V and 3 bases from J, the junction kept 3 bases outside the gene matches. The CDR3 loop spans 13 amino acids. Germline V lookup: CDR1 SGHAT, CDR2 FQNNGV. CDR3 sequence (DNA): TGTGCCAGCAGCTCAAACAGGGGCTACGAGCAGTACTTC. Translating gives CASSSNRGYEQYF.

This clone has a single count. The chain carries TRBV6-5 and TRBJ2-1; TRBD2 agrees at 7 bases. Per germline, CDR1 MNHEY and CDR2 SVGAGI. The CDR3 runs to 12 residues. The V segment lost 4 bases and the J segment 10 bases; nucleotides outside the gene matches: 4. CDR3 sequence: CASSLLSGEQFF. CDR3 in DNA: TGTGCCAGCAGTTTACTTAGCGGGGAGCAGTTCTTC.

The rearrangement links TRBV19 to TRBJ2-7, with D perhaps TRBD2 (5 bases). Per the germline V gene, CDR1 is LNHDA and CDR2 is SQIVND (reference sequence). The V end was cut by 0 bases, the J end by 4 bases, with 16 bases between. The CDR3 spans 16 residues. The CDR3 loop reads CASSIDGVRGDYEQYF. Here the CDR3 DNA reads TGTGCCAGTAGTATAGACGGAGTACGGGGAGATTACGAGCAGTACTTC.

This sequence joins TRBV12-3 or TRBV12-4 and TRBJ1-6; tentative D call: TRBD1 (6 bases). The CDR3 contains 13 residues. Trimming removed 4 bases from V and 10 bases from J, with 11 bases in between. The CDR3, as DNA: TGTGCCAGCAGTTCCGGGACATCGTCACCCCTCCACTTT. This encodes CASSSGTSSPLHF.

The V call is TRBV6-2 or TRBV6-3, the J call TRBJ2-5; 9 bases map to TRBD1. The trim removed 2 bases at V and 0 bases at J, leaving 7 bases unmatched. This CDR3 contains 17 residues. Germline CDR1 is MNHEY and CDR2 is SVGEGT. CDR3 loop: CASSYTYGTGNQETQYF. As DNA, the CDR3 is TGTGCCAGCAGTTACACGTACGGGACAGGGAACCAAGAGACCCAGTACTTC.

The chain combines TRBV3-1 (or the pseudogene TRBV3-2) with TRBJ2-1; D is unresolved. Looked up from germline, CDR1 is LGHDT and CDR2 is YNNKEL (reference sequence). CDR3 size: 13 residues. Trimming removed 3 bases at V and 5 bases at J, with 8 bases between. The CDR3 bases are TGTGCCAGCAGCCATCCAGTTCACAATGAGCAGTTCTTC. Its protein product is CASSHPVHNEQFF.

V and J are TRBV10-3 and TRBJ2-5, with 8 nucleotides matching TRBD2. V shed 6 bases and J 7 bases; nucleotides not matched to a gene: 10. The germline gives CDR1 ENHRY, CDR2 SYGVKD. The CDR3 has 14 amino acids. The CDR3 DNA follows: TGTGCCATCAGCGTAGCGGGACATGAGGCGACCCAGTACTTC. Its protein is CAISVAGHEATQYF.

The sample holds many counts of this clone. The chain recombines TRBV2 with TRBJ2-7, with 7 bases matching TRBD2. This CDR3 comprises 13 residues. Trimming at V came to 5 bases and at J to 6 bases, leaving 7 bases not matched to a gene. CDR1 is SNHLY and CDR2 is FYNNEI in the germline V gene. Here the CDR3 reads CASSPWGGGEQYF. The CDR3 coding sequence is TGTGCCAGCAGTCCATGGGGCGGGGGCGAGCAGTACTTC.

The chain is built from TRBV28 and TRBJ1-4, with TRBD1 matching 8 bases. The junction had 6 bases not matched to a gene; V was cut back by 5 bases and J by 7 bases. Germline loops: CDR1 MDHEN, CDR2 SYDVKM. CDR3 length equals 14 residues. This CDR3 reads CASSQTGEGEKLFF. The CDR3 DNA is TGTGCCAGCAGTCAGACAGGGGAGGGTGAAAAACTGTTTTTT.

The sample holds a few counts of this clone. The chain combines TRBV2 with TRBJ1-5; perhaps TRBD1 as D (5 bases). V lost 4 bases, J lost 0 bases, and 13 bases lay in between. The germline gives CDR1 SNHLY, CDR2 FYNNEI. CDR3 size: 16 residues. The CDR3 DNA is TGTGCCAGCAGTGGGGGCGGTAGCTATAGCAATCAGCCCCAGCATTTT. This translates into CASSGGGSYSNQPQHF.

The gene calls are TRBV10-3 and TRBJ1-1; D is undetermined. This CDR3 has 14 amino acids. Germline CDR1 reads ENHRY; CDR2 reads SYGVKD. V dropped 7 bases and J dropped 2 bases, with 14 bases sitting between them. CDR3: CAITQDRENTEAFF. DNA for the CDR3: TGTGCCATCACCCAGGACCGGGAAAACACTGAAGCTTTCTTT.

CDR3: CASSTLAAALSNQPQHF. The DNA for the CDR3 is TGTGCCAGTAGTACCCTTGCGGCCGCTTTAAGCAATCAGCCCCAGCATTTT. V and J are TRBV19 and TRBJ1-5; D gene ambiguous. V was pared by 4 bases and J by 1 base, with 17 bases between. The CDR3 loop spans 17 amino acids. Germline CDR1 reads LNHDA; CDR2 reads SQIVND (reference sequence).

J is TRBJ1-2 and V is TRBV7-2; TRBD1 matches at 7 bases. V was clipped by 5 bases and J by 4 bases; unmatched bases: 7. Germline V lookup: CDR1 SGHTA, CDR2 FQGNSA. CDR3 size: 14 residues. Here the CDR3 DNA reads TGTGCCAGCAGCCTAGGACAGGTTCCCTATGGCTACACCTTC. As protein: CASSLGQVPYGYTF.

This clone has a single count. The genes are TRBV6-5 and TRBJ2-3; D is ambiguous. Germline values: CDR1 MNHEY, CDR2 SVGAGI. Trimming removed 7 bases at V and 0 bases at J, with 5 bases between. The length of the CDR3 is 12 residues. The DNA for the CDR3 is TGTGCCAGCAAGACTAGCACAGATACGCAGTATTTT. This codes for CASKTSTDTQYF.